This T cell receptor beta chain was sequenced during a study of cytomegalovirus exposure and HLA in healthy donors. PCR amplification relied on 60 Vbeta primers (plus 13 Jbeta primers). The table came from immunoSEQ multiplex PCR; TCRdb's copy has only in-frame clones and leaves some out. Of about 140,000 clones listed, approximately 85% are singletons. Trimming removed 4 bases from V and 2 bases from J; junction bases left unmatched: 3. This CDR3 is 14 amino acids long. The germline gives CDR1 MNHNS, CDR2 SASEGT. Worth noting for this clone: Its matching antigen is unknown.

Study findings and constraints: TCR beta V segments were, for the most part, productive about 87% or about 30% of the time in an earlier analysis.

The clonotype was recovered from a woman aged 40 to 50 in good health and CMV-seronegative. Sequencing used PBMCs. The chain is built from TRBV6-1 and TRBJ2-7; 9 bases line up with TRBD1. Written as DNA, the CDR3 is TGTGCCAGCAGTGTCCGGACAGGGGCCTACGAGCAGTACTTC. Amino acids: CASSVRTGAYEQYF.